This T cell receptor (beta chain) was recorded in a study of blood T cell repertoires in COVID-19. Study background: Samples of COVID-19 (acute and convalescent) were obtained from the United States, Italy and Spain. PBMCs, B-cell-depleted T cells, or T cells were the source of the cDNA or gDNA that made up the material.

As originally analysed: Estimated nucleated cell counts came from reference gene primer amplification. Measured with immunoSEQ multiplex PCR; TCRdb has only the in-frame clones, and not every one. Clonal size and the V and J genes are those of that table, whereas D and trimming came from the DNA. The sample has roughly 140,000 clones; 85% to 90% are singletons. Looked up from germline, CDR1 is MNHEY and CDR2 is SVGAGI. The CDR3 is 14 residues long. Trimming took off 5 bases at V and 4 bases at J, with 11 bases between the two ends. Cohorts were determined from participant-reported clinical history. The chain employs TRBV6-5 and TRBJ1-4; tentative D call: TRBD1 (6 bases). The TCR originated in a man aged 55 to 70 who had recovered from COVID-19. Sequencing used PBMCs or T cells enriched from blood (not recorded which). CDR3 loop: CASSPTGRNEKLFF. DNA for the CDR3: TGTGCCAGCAGTCCCACAGGGCGTAATGAAAAACTGTTTTTT.